This TCR beta chain was captured by sequencing in a study of blood T cells in healthy people across ages. This CDR3 is 17 amino acids long. Germline CDR1 LGHNA, CDR2 YNFKEQ. The junction had 9 bases not matched to a gene; V was cut back by 1 base and J by 2 bases. Through a sample-barcoded 5' primer and a J-beta primer mix, a second PCR was run for roughly 6 to 11 cycles. MiXCR, applied by TCRdb to the 5' RACE reads, yields one record per CDR3 protein. The sample lists some 700,000 distinct CDR3 sequences, 40% to 45% seen once, with about 20% in the top ten. What was sequenced was blood. This TCR derives from a woman aged 60-70 years in good health. V usage is TRBV4-2 and J usage is TRBJ2-5, with TRBD2 matching over 8 bases. DNA of the CDR3: TGTGCCAGCAGCCAAGGAACTACTAGCGGACGTCAAGAGACCCAGTACTTC. Its protein is CASSQGTTSGRQETQYF.